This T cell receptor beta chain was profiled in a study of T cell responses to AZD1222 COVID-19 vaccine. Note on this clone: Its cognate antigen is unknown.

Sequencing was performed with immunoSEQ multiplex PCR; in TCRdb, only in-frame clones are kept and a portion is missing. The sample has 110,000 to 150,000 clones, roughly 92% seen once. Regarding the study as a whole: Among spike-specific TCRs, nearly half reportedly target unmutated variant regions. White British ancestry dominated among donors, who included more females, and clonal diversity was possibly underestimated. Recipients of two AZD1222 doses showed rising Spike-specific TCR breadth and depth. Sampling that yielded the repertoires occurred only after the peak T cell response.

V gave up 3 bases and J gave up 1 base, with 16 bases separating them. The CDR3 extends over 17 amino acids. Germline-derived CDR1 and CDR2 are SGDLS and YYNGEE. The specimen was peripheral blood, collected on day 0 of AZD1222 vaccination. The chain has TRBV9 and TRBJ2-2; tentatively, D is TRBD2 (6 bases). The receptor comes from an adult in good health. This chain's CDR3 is CASSARDSYWNTGELFF. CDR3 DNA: TGTGCCAGCAGCGCCCGGGACTCCTACTGGAACACCGGGGAGCTGTTTTTT.